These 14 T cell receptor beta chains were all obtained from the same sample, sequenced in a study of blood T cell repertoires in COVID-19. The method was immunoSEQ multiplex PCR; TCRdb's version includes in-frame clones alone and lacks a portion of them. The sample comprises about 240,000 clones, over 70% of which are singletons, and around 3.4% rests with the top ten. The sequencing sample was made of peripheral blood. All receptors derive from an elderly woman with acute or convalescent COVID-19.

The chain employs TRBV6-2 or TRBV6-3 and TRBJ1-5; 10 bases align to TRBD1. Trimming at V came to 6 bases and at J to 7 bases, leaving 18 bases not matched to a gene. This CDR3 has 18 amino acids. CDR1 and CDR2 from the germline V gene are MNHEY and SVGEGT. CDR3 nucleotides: TGTGCCAGCAGGTACACCGGGACAGGGGCTCCCTCGCGGCAGCCCCAGCATTTT. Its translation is CASRYTGTGAPSRQPQHF.

The CDR3, as DNA: TGTGCCAGCAGCTTAGCCCAAGCAGGGTCACCAGATACGCAGTATTTT. It is translated as CASSLAQAGSPDTQYF. The chain has TRBV11-3 and TRBJ2-3, with a possible D match to TRBD1 (5 bases). The V gene's germline CDR1 is SGHNT and CDR2 YENEEA. V lost 1 base, J lost 4 bases, and 15 bases lay in between. CDR3 length equals 16 residues.

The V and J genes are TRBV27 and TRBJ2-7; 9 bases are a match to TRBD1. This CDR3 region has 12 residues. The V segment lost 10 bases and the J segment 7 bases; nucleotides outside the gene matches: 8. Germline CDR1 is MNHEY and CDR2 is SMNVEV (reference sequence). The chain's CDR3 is CATRTGAREQYF. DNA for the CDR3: TGTGCCACCAGGACAGGGGCAAGGGAGCAGTACTTC.

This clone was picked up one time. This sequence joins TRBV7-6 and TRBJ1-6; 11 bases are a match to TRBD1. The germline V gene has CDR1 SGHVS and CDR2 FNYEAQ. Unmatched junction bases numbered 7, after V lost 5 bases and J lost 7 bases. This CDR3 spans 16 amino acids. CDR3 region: CASSKGQGDTNSPLHF. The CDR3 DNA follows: TGTGCCAGCAGCAAGGGACAGGGGGATACGAATTCACCCCTCCACTTT. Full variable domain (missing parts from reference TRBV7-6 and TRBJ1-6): GAGVSQSPRYKVTKRGQDVALRCDPISGHVSLYWYRQALGQGPEFLTYFNYEAQQDKSGLPNDRFSAERPEGSISTLTIQRTEQRDSAMYRCASSKGQGDTNSPLHFGNGTRLTVT.

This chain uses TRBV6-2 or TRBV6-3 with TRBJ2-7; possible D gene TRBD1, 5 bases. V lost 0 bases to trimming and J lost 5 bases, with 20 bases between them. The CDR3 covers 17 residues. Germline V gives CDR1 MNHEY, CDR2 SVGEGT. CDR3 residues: CASSYSTRTGPLDEQYF. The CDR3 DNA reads TGTGCCAGCAGTTACTCGACTCGTACAGGTCCACTGGACGAGCAGTACTTC.

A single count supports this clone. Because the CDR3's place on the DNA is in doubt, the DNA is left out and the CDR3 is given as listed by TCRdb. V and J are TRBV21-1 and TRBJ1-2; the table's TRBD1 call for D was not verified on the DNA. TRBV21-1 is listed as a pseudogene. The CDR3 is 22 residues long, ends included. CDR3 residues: CASSNKNRDKGVGAGANYGYTF.

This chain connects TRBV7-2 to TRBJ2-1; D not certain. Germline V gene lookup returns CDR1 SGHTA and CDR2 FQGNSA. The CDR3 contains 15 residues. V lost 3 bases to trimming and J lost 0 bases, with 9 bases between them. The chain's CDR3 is CASSFNGPSYNEQFF. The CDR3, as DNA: TGTGCCAGCAGCTTCAATGGCCCCTCCTACAATGAGCAGTTCTTC.

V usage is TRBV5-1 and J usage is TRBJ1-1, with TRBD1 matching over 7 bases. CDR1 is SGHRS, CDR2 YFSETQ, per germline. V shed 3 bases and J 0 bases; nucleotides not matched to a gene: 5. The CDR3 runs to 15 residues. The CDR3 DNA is TGCGCCAGCAGCTGGGGGGACAGCGTGAACACTGAAGCTTTCTTT. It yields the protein CASSWGDSVNTEAFF. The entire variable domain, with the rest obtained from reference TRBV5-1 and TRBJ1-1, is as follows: KAGVTQTPRYLIKTRGQQVTLSCSPISGHRSVSWYQQTPGQGLQFLFEYFSETQRNKGNFPGRFSGRQFSNSRSEMNVSTLELGDSALYLCASSWGDSVNTEAFFGQGTRLTVV.

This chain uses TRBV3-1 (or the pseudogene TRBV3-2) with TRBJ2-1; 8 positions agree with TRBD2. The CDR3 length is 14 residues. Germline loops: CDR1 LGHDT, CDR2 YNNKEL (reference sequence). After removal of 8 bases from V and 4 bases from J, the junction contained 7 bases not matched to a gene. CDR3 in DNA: TGTGCCAGCTCGGGACTAGACCCTTACAATGAGCAGTTCTTC. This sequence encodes CASSGLDPYNEQFF.

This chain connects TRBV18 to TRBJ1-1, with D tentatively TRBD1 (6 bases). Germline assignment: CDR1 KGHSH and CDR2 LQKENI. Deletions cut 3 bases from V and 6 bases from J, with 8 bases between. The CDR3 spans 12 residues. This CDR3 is CASSPGGPEAFF. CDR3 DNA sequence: TGTGCCAGCTCACCCGGGGGGCCTGAAGCTTTCTTT.

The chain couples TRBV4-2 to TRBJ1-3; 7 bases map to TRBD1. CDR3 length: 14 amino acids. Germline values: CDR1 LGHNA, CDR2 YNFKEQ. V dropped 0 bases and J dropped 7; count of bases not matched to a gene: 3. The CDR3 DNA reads TGTGCCAGCAGCCAAGAGAGGGGGCAGAACACCATATATTTT. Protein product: CASSQERGQNTIYF.

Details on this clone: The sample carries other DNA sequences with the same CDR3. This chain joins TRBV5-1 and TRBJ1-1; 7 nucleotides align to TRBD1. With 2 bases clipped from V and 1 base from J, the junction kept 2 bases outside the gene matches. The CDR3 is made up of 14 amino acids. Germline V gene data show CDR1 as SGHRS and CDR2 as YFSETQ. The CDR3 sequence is CASSLQGSNTEAFF. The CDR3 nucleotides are TGCGCCAGCAGCTTACAGGGGTCGAACACTGAAGCTTTCTTT.

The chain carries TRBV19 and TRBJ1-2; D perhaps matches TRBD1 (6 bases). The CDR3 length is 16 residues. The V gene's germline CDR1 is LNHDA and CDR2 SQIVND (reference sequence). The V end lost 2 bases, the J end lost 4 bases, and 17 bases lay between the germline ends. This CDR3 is CASSINPGGPLYGYTF. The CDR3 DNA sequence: TGTGCCAGTAGTATAAACCCCGGGGGGCCCCTCTATGGCTACACCTTC.

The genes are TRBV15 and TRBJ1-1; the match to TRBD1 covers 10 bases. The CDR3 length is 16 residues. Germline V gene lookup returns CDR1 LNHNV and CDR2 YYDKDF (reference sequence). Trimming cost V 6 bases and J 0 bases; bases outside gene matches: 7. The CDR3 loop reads CATSTRDRGMNTEAFF. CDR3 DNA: TGTGCCACCAGTACCCGGGACAGGGGTATGAACACTGAAGCTTTCTTT.